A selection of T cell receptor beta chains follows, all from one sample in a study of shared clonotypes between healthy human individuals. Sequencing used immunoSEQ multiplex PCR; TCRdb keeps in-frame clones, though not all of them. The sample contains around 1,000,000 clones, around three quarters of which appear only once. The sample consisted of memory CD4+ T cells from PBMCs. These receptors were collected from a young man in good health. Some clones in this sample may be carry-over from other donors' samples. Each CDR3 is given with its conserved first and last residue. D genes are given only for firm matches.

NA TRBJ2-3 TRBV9 CASSLGGGSDTQYF TGTGCCAGCAGCCTCGGAGGGGGGTCCGATACGCAGTATTTT
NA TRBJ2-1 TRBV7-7 CASSLEGQRNEQFF TGTGCCAGCAGCTTAGAGGGCCAAAGAAATGAGCAGTTCTTC
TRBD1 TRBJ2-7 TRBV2 CASSVDRGSYEQYF TGTGCCAGCAGCGTGGACAGGGGATCCTACGAGCAGTACTTC
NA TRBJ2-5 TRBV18 CASSPPTGETQYF TGTGCCAGCTCACCGCCCACCGGGGAGACCCAGTACTTC
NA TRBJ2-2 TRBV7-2 CASSLKPTRTGGTGELFF TGTGCCAGCAGCTTAAAACCCACTAGAACTGGAGGCACCGGGGAGCTGTTTTTT
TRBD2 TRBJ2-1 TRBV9 CASSGTGTSVWNEQFF TGTGCCAGCAGCGGGACCGGGACTAGTGTATGGAATGAGCAGTTCTTC
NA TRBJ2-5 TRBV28 CASSLLYQETQYF TGTGCCAGCAGTTTACTATACCAAGAGACCCAGTACTTC
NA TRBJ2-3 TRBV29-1 CSVYPQTGIYSTQYF TGCAGCGTTTATCCTCAGACAGGAATATATAGTACGCAGTATTTT
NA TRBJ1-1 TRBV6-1 CASSATAMNTEAFF TGTGCCAGCAGCGCCACCGCTATGAACACTGAAGCTTTCTTT
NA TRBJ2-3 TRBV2 CASSRRLADTQYF TGTGCCAGCAGTCGGAGGCTAGCGGATACGCAGTATTTT